This T cell receptor (beta chain) was sequenced for a study of PD-L1 blockade in urothelial cancer. Only in-frame clones appear in the TCRdb table, and some are missing; sequencing was by immunoSEQ multiplex PCR. The table shows 70,000 to 95,000 clones, with more than 70% occurring only once. The CDR3 totals 13 residues. With 5 bases clipped from V and 4 bases from J, the junction kept 5 bases outside the gene matches. CDR1 SEHNR and CDR2 FQNEAQ come from the germline V gene (reference sequence). Time point meaning: pretreatment peripheral blood. Patients had locally advanced or metastatic urothelial carcinoma. This clone was seen only once.

V and J are TRBV7-9 and TRBJ2-7, with TRBD2 matching 7 bases. The sequence derives from an elderly woman with urothelial cancer. The sample was PBMCs, taken around atezolizumab (anti-PD-L1) treatment. CDR3 bases: TGTGCCAGCAGCCGAGGCGGGGGATACGAGCAGTACTTC. It yields the protein CASSRGGGYEQYF.